This TCR beta chain was captured by sequencing in a study of vaccination and CD4 T cells after COVID-19. The wider study: Subjects got two shots of BNT162b2 or mRNA-1273 vaccine.

Treatment defined: approximately nine-day PBMC culture with coronavirus spike peptide pools or control peptides (ViraFEST assay). Gathered ahead of the COVID-19 pandemic (2011-2018) were the CD4+ T cells of the unexposed donor. This clonotype was detected a few times. What it binds is not known. Germline V gene sequence: CDR1 WSHSY, CDR2 SAAADI. J lost 4 bases, V lost 6 bases, and 12 bases had no gene match. This CDR3 has 16 amino acids. An Oncomine TCR Beta short-read assay was used to sequence the DNA from cultured CD4+ T cells. Investigators obtained genomic DNA by extraction from cultured CD4+ T cells. TCRdb reanalysed the PCR reads using MiXCR and keeps one entry per CDR3 protein. This sample has some 4,400 distinct CDR3 sequences, with approximately 54% found just once.

Sequenced material: CD4+ T cells from blood, cultured in vitro. The TCR was taken from a human donor in good health. The V gene is TRBV10-2, the J gene TRBJ2-3; 8 bases match TRBD2. The CDR3 DNA sequence: TGCGCCAGCAGGACTTTAGCGGGGATCAGGGCAGATACGCAGTATTTT. Residues: CASRTLAGIRADTQYF.